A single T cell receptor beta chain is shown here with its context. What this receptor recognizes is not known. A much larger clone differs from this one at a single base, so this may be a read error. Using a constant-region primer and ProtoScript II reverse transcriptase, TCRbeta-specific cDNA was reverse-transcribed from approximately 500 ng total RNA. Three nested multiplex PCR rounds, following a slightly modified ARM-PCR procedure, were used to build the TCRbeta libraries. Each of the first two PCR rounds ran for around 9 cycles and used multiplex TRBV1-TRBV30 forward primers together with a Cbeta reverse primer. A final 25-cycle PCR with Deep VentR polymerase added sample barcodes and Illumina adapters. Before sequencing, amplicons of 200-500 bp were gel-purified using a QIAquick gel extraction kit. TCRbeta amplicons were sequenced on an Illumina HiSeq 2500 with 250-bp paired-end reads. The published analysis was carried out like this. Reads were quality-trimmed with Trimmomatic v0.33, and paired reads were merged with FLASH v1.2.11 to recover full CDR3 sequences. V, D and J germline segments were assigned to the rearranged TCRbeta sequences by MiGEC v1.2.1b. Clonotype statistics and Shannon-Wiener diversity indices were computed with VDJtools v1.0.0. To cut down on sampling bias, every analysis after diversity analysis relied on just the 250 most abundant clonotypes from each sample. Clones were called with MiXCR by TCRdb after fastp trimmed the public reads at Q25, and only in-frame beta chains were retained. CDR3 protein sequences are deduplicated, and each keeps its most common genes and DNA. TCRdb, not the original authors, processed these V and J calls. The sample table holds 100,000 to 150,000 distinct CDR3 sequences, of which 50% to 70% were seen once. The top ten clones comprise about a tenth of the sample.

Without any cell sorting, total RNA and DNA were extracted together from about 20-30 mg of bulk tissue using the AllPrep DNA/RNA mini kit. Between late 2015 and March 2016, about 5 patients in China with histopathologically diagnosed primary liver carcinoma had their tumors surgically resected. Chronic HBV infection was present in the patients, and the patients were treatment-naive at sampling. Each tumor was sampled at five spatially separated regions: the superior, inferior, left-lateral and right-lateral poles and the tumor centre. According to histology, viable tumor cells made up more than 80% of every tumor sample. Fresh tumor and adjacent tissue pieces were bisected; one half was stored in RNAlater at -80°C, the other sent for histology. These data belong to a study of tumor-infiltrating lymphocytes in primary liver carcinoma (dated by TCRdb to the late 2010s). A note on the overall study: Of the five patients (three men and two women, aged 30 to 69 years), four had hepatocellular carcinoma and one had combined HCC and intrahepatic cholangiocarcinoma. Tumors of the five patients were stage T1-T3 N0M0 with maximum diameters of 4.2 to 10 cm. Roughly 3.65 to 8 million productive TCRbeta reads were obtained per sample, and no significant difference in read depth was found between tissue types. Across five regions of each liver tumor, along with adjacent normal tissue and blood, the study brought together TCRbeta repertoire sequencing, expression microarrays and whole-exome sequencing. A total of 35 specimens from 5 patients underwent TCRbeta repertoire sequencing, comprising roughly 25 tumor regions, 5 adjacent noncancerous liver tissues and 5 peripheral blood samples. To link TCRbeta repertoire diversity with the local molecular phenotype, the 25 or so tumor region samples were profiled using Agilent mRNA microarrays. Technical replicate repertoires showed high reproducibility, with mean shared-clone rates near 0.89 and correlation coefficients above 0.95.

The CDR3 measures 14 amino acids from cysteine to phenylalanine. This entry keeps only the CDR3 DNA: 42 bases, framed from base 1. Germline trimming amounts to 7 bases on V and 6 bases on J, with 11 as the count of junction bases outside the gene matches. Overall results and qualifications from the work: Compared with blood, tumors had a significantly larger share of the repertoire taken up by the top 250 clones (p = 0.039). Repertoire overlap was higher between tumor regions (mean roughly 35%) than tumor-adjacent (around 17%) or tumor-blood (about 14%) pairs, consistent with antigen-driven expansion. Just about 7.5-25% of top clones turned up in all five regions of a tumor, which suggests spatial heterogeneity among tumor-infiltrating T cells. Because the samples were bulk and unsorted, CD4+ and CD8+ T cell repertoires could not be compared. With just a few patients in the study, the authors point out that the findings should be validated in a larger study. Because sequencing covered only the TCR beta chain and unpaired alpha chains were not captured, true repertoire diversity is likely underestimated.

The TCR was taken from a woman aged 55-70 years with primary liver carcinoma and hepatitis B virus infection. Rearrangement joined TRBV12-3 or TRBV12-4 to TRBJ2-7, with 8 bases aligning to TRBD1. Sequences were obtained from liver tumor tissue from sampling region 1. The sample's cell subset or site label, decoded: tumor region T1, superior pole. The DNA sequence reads TGTGCCAGCAACAAGGACAGGGTCTCTCGCGAGCAGTACTTC. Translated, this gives CASNKDRVSREQYF.